Listed below are T cell receptor beta chains from one sample, sequenced in a study of cytomegalovirus exposure and HLA in healthy donors. The table came from immunoSEQ multiplex PCR; TCRdb's copy has only in-frame clones and leaves some out. The sample yields roughly 96,000 clones, about four fifths seen once. Sequencing was done on a sample of PBMCs. Source of these receptors: a woman in her sixties or seventies in good health and CMV-seropositive. Each CDR3 is given with its conserved first and last residue. The D gene is left open where the match is weak. Only part of the rows carry a size: once, few, many, or a class if the clone is expanded.

D gene: NA; V gene: TRBV27; J gene: TRBJ1-5; clone size: NA; CDR3 DNA: TGTGCCAGCAGCCAAGGAGGCCTTAGTCGGCCCCAGCATTTT; CDR3 protein: CASSQGGLSRPQHF
D gene: TRBD1; V gene: TRBV2; J gene: TRBJ2-6; clone size: NA; CDR3 DNA: TGTGCCAGCAGTGGACAGGGGTTGTCCAACGTCCTGACTTTC; CDR3 protein: CASSGQGLSNVLTF
D gene: NA; V gene: TRBV16; J gene: TRBJ2-3; clone size: NA; CDR3 DNA: TGTGCCAGCAGCCGCCTAGGAGCCGCAGATACGCAGTATTTT; CDR3 protein: CASSRLGAADTQYF
D gene: NA; V gene: TRBV28; J gene: TRBJ1-4; clone size: NA; CDR3 DNA: TGTGCCAGCAGTTTGCGGCAGAGCAATGAAAAACTGTTTTTT; CDR3 protein: CASSLRQSNEKLFF
D gene: NA; V gene: TRBV18; J gene: TRBJ2-1; clone size: NA; CDR3 DNA: TGTGCCAGCTCACCACCGTTGGGGGGGGGCGAAAATGAGCAGTTCTTC; CDR3 protein: CASSPPLGGGENEQFF
D gene: NA; V gene: TRBV6-5; J gene: TRBJ1-2; clone size: NA; CDR3 DNA: TGTGCCAGCAGCCCGAGAGGACAGATTGGCTATGGCTACACCTTC; CDR3 protein: CASSPRGQIGYGYTF
D gene: TRBD2; V gene: TRBV5-4; J gene: TRBJ2-2; clone size: NA; CDR3 DNA: TGTGCCAGCAGCGGGGGACTAGCGGGCACCGGGGAGCTGTTTTTT; CDR3 protein: CASSGGLAGTGELFF
D gene: NA; V gene: TRBV11-2; J gene: TRBJ2-1; clone size: few; CDR3 DNA: TGTGCCAGCAGCGATAGACGGGGGGACAGGACCACTGGGGACAATGAGCAGTTCTTC; CDR3 protein: CASSDRRGDRTTGDNEQFF
D gene: TRBD1; V gene: TRBV7-8; J gene: TRBJ1-5; clone size: NA; CDR3 DNA: TGTGCCAGCAGCTTAGTCGGACAGGGGGCTTCTGGCAATCAGCCCCAGCATTTT; CDR3 protein: CASSLVGQGASGNQPQHF
D gene: TRBD1; V gene: TRBV7-9; J gene: TRBJ2-7; clone size: NA; CDR3 DNA: TGTGCCAGCAGCTTAGTCTTCGGGGACAGTTCCTACGAGCAGTACTTC; CDR3 protein: CASSLVFGDSSYEQYF
D gene: NA; V gene: TRBV25-1; J gene: TRBJ1-3; clone size: NA; CDR3 DNA: TGTGCTATCTCGGCTGGAAACACCATATATTTT; CDR3 protein: CAISAGNTIYF
D gene: TRBD2; V gene: TRBV7-3; J gene: TRBJ2-1; clone size: few; CDR3 DNA: TGTGCCAGCAGCGCCACTAGCGGGAGGGCCGATGAGCAGTTCTTC; CDR3 protein: CASSATSGRADEQFF
D gene: NA; V gene: TRBV28; J gene: TRBJ1-2; clone size: NA; CDR3 DNA: TGTGCCAGCAGCTCGGGACAACACTATGGCTACACCTTC; CDR3 protein: CASSSGQHYGYTF
D gene: TRBD2; V gene: TRBV4-2; J gene: TRBJ2-1; clone size: NA; CDR3 DNA: TGTGCCAGCAGCCAAGACCGGGGACTAGCGGGGGGGCTTGATGAGCAGTTCTTC; CDR3 protein: CASSQDRGLAGGLDEQFF
D gene: TRBD1; V gene: TRBV5-1; J gene: TRBJ1-2; clone size: once; CDR3 DNA: TGCGCCAGCAGCTTGACAGGGGACTATGGCTACACCTTC; CDR3 protein: CASSLTGDYGYTF
D gene: TRBD2; V gene: TRBV19; J gene: TRBJ2-3; clone size: once; CDR3 DNA: TGTGCCAGTAGTATAGGGCTAGCGGCGGTGGGTGATACGCAGTATTTT; CDR3 protein: CASSIGLAAVGDTQYF
D gene: NA; V gene: TRBV10-1; J gene: TRBJ1-2; clone size: few; CDR3 DNA: TGCGCCGGGGGGGGCAGCGCGAGCTATGGCTACACCTTC; CDR3 protein: CAGGGSASYGYTF
D gene: TRBD1; V gene: TRBV5-5; J gene: TRBJ2-7; clone size: once; CDR3 DNA: TGTGCCAGCAGCTCGGACAGGTCCTACGAGCAGTACTTC; CDR3 protein: CASSSDRSYEQYF
D gene: TRBD1; V gene: TRBV6-5; J gene: TRBJ2-3; clone size: NA; CDR3 DNA: TGTGCCAGCAGTCCCCGGGACAGCCGGGATACGCAGTATTTT; CDR3 protein: CASSPRDSRDTQYF
D gene: NA; V gene: TRBV28; J gene: TRBJ2-3; clone size: NA; CDR3 DNA: TGTGCCAGCAGTTTAAGTATTGGCGGGGGCCAGTATTTT; CDR3 protein: CASSLSIGGGQYF
D gene: TRBD2; V gene: TRBV7-3; J gene: TRBJ2-3; clone size: few; CDR3 DNA: TGTGCCAGCAGCTTTTGGAGGGGAGGGACAGATACGCAGTATTTT; CDR3 protein: CASSFWRGGTDTQYF
D gene: TRBD1; V gene: TRBV7-2; J gene: TRBJ2-7; clone size: NA; CDR3 DNA: TGTGCCAGCAGCCGGACAGGGGGCTCCTACGAGCAGTACTTC; CDR3 protein: CASSRTGGSYEQYF
D gene: TRBD2; V gene: TRBV5-1; J gene: TRBJ2-1; clone size: NA; CDR3 DNA: TGCGCCAGCAGGTTAGCGGGAGGACCCAACAATGAGCAGTTCTTC; CDR3 protein: CASRLAGGPNNEQFF
D gene: TRBD2; V gene: TRBV7-9; J gene: TRBJ2-5; clone size: once; CDR3 DNA: TGTTCCAGCAGCCGGACTAGCGGGGGTTCGTTGAGACAAGAGACCCAGTACTTC; CDR3 protein: CSSSRTSGGSLRQETQYF
D gene: TRBD1; V gene: TRBV5-1; J gene: TRBJ2-7; clone size: NA; CDR3 DNA: TGCGCCAGCAGCTCGTTGGACAGGGGGGGGGCCGAGCAGTACTTC; CDR3 protein: CASSSLDRGGAEQYF
D gene: NA; V gene: TRBV7-8; J gene: TRBJ1-6; clone size: NA; CDR3 DNA: TGTGCCAGCAGCTTAGACCACAGGGCCTCACCCCTCCACTTT; CDR3 protein: CASSLDHRASPLHF
D gene: NA; V gene: TRBV2; J gene: TRBJ1-5; clone size: NA; CDR3 DNA: TGTGCCAGCAGTGAAGGGAGACTTGGTGGCAATCAGCCCCAGCATTTT; CDR3 protein: CASSEGRLGGNQPQHF
D gene: TRBD2; V gene: TRBV5-1; J gene: TRBJ2-1; clone size: NA; CDR3 DNA: TGCGCCAGCAGCAACGGGGAGGGATACAATGAGCAGTTCTTC; CDR3 protein: CASSNGEGYNEQFF
D gene: NA; V gene: TRBV4-1; J gene: TRBJ1-1; clone size: NA; CDR3 DNA: TGCGCCAGCAGCCAAGGATCGGGAAGCACTGAAGCTTTCTTT; CDR3 protein: CASSQGSGSTEAFF
D gene: TRBD1; V gene: TRBV9; J gene: TRBJ2-7; clone size: few; CDR3 DNA: TGTGCCAGCAGCGTAGACGTGGGACAGATGTACGAGCAGTACTTC; CDR3 protein: CASSVDVGQMYEQYF
D gene: NA; V gene: TRBV28; J gene: TRBJ1-6; clone size: few; CDR3 DNA: TGTGCCAGCAGTTTAAGGGGGGGCGCAACAGATTCACCCCTCCACTTT; CDR3 protein: CASSLRGGATDSPLHF
D gene: NA; V gene: TRBV6-1; J gene: TRBJ1-3; clone size: NA; CDR3 DNA: TGTGCCAGCAGTGAACAGGGGACTGGAAACACCATATATTTT; CDR3 protein: CASSEQGTGNTIYF
D gene: NA; V gene: TRBV14; J gene: TRBJ2-5; clone size: NA; CDR3 DNA: TGTGCCAGCAGCCAAGTCGGGACCCAGTACTTC; CDR3 protein: CASSQVGTQYF
D gene: TRBD1; V gene: TRBV27; J gene: TRBJ1-6; clone size: NA; CDR3 DNA: TGTGCCAGCAGGCTGGGACAGGGAATTCTTTATTCACCCCTCCACTTT; CDR3 protein: CASRLGQGILYSPLHF
D gene: TRBD1; V gene: TRBV18; J gene: TRBJ2-7; clone size: few; CDR3 DNA: TGTGCCAGCTCACCACGGAAGGGGGCAAGTTACGAGCAGTACTTC; CDR3 protein: CASSPRKGASYEQYF
D gene: TRBD2; V gene: TRBV28; J gene: TRBJ2-1; clone size: NA; CDR3 DNA: TGTGCCAGCAGTTTGATTAGCGGGGGGGCGAGAAATGAGCAGTTCTTC; CDR3 protein: CASSLISGGARNEQFF
D gene: TRBD1; V gene: TRBV6-5; J gene: TRBJ1-2; clone size: NA; CDR3 DNA: TGTGCCAGCAGACCTATACAGGGGAATAGTGGCTACACCTTC; CDR3 protein: CASRPIQGNSGYTF
D gene: TRBD2; V gene: TRBV4-1; J gene: TRBJ2-2; clone size: NA; CDR3 DNA: TGCGCCAGCAGCCAAGGGGGACTAGCGGGAGTCGGCACCGGGGAGCTGTTTTTT; CDR3 protein: CASSQGGLAGVGTGELFF
D gene: TRBD1; V gene: TRBV7-9; J gene: TRBJ1-4; clone size: NA; CDR3 DNA: TGTGCCAGCAGCAAAGGGACAGCTAATGAAAAACTGTTTTTT; CDR3 protein: CASSKGTANEKLFF
D gene: NA; V gene: TRBV28; J gene: TRBJ2-7; clone size: NA; CDR3 DNA: TGTGCCAGCAGTCTATCACTAGTCCTTGCTTACGAGCAGTACTTC; CDR3 protein: CASSLSLVLAYEQYF
D gene: TRBD1; V gene: TRBV9; J gene: TRBJ1-1; clone size: NA; CDR3 DNA: TGTGCCAGCAGCGCACAGACAGGGGTTACTGAAGCTTTCTTT; CDR3 protein: CASSAQTGVTEAFF
D gene: NA; V gene: TRBV7-9; J gene: TRBJ1-1; clone size: NA; CDR3 DNA: TGTGCCAGCAGCAGGGGGACAACCCCACGGAACACTGAAGCTTTCTTT; CDR3 protein: CASSRGTTPRNTEAFF
D gene: TRBD1; V gene: TRBV11-3; J gene: TRBJ2-3; clone size: once; CDR3 DNA: TGTGCCAGCAGCACGGGACAGAATACGCAGTATTTT; CDR3 protein: CASSTGQNTQYF
D gene: TRBD1; V gene: TRBV6-4; J gene: TRBJ2-3; clone size: NA; CDR3 DNA: TGTGCCAGCAGTGGTACAGGGGAAACAGATACGCAGTATTTT; CDR3 protein: CASSGTGETDTQYF
D gene: NA; V gene: TRBV10-1; J gene: TRBJ2-7; clone size: NA; CDR3 DNA: TGCGCCAGCAGTGATGGAGAGCCCCTAATCGACGAGCAGTACTTC; CDR3 protein: CASSDGEPLIDEQYF
D gene: NA; V gene: TRBV6-1; J gene: TRBJ1-1; clone size: once; CDR3 DNA: TGTGCCAGCAGCCCTCTGTGGGGCCAAACTGAAGCTTTCTTT; CDR3 protein: CASSPLWGQTEAFF